This is a list of T cell receptor beta chains from one sample in a study of T cells in Graves' hyperthyroidism and ophthalmopathy. TCRdb redid the calling of the multiplex PCR reads with MiXCR, one entry per CDR3 protein. The data show hundreds of thousands of distinct CDR3 sequences, roughly 17% seen once. The sequenced sample was blood. These receptor sequences come from a woman aged 25 to 39 with Graves' hyperthyroidism. Each CDR3 is given with its conserved first and last residue. A D gene is named only where the DNA matches it firmly. Part of the rows lack a size; the others show once, few, many or a class for expanded clones.

d_call j_call clone_size v_call cdr3_nt cdr3_aa
TRBD1 TRBJ1-5 many TRBV28 TGTGCCAGCACGGGACAGGGTAACAATCAGCCCCAGCATTTT CASTGQGNNQPQHF
. TRBJ2-1 many TRBV6-1 TGTGCCAGCAGTGAAGGATATGAGCAGTTCTTC CASSEGYEQFF
TRBD1 TRBJ2-1 many TRBV7-2 TGTGCCAGCAGCAACCGGGACAGGGGGTCAGATGAGCAGTTCTTC CASSNRDRGSDEQFF
TRBD2 TRBJ2-7 many TRBV2 TGTGCCGGAAGGACTAGCGGCTACGAGCAGTACTTC CAGRTSGYEQYF
. TRBJ2-4 . TRBV3-1 TGTGCCAGCAGCCGATCTAGCGTTGGAAACATTCAGTACTTC CASSRSSVGNIQYF
TRBD2 TRBJ2-3 many TRBV5-1 TGCGCCAGCAGCCTCATAGCGGGAGGCAGCACAGATACGCAGTATTTT CASSLIAGGSTDTQYF
TRBD1 TRBJ1-1 few TRBV29-1 TGCAGCGCTAGGACAGGGGTTGAGTTAAGGGCTTTCTTT CSARTGVELRAFF
. TRBJ1-5 . TRBV18 TGTGCCAGCCCCCCAACGAGGGGTGGCAATCAGCCCCAGCATTTT CASPPTRGGNQPQHF
. TRBJ2-5 few TRBV11-3 TGTGCCAGCAGCCCGTTCAGAGAGGAGACCCAGTACTTC CASSPFREETQYF
. TRBJ1-5 many TRBV2 TGTGCCAGCAGCATCGGGGGTTCCCGCGATCAGCCCCAGCATTTT CASSIGGSRDQPQHF